This entry lists 25 T cell receptor beta chains sequenced from one sample in a study of blood T cell repertoires in COVID-19. Method: immunoSEQ multiplex PCR; TCRdb's copy keeps in-frame clones and lacks some. The profile covers roughly 390,000 clones, with 85% appearing a single time and under 4% taken by the ten largest. Sequencing used peripheral blood. These receptor sequences come from a woman under 30 with acute or convalescent COVID-19.

The chain recombines TRBV7-7 with TRBJ1-3, with a tentative D call TRBD1 (5 bases). The germline gives CDR1 SSHAT, CDR2 FNYEAQ (reference sequence). The CDR3 is made up of 14 amino acids. Trimming removed 1 base at V and 8 bases at J, with 12 bases between. The CDR3 sequence is CASSLGQGLDTIYF. The CDR3 DNA reads TGTGCCAGCAGCTTAGGGCAGGGTCTTGACACCATATATTTT.

The rearrangement links TRBV28 to TRBJ1-1; D may be TRBD1 (5 bases). There are 14 residues in the CDR3. V was cut by 2 bases and J by 5 bases, with 12 bases left in between. Germline V gene sequence: CDR1 MDHEN, CDR2 SYDVKM. The CDR3 sequence is CASSLPGDSTEAFF. The CDR3 region has the DNA TGTGCCAGCAGTTTACCGGGGGATTCGACTGAAGCTTTCTTT.

V usage is TRBV30 and J usage is TRBJ1-6, with D perhaps TRBD1 (6 bases). V lost 0 bases, J lost 2 bases, and 11 bases lay in between. The CDR3 loop spans 16 amino acids. Germline CDR1 GTSNPN, CDR2 SVGIG (reference sequence). The DNA of the CDR3 is TGTGCCTGGAGTGTCAGGGGTGTGACCTATAATTCACCCCTCCACTTT. It specifies CAWSVRGVTYNSPLHF.

The chain carries TRBV6-5 and TRBJ2-2, with TRBD1 identical over 7 bases. Germline CDR1 is MNHEY and CDR2 is SVGAGI. Trimming removed 4 bases from V and 3 bases from J; junction bases left unmatched: 5. CDR3 length: 15 residues. As DNA, the CDR3 is TGTGCCAGCAGTTTCGGGACAGATTACACCGGGGAGCTGTTTTTT. This translates into CASSFGTDYTGELFF.

Only one count was recorded for this clone. This chain uses TRBV24-1 with TRBJ1-2; maybe TRBD1 (5 bases). The V gene lost 5 bases and the J gene lost 7 bases, with 10 bases spanning the gap. The germline V gene encodes CDR1 KGHDR and CDR2 SFDVKD. There are 12 residues in the CDR3. The CDR3 here is CATSGGGFGYTF. CDR3 nucleotides: TGTGCCACCAGTGGGGGGGGTTTTGGCTACACCTTC.

The CDR3 nucleotides read TGTGCCAGCAGCTTGGCGCGGGGGTATCTAACAGGGGGTACAGATACGCAGTATTTT. Translating it yields CASSLARGYLTGGTDTQYF. The V gene is TRBV5-5, the J gene TRBJ2-3, with TRBD1 as a possible D gene (8 bases). The CDR3 loop spans 19 amino acids. The germline V and J ends were trimmed by 0 bases and 3 bases, with 23 bases remaining between them. CDR1 and CDR2 (germline): SGHKS, YYEKEE (reference sequence).

The rearrangement links TRBV3-1 (or the pseudogene TRBV3-2) to TRBJ1-2, with 7 bases identical to TRBD1. The CDR3 runs 14 residues. Trimming at V came to 4 bases and at J to 5 bases, leaving 7 bases not matched to a gene. Germline CDR1 and CDR2: LGHDT and YNNKEL (reference sequence). CDR3 protein: CASSLEQGSYGYTF. DNA for the CDR3: TGTGCCAGCAGCCTCGAACAGGGGTCATATGGCTACACCTTC.

This chain connects TRBV28 to TRBJ1-4; 7 bases fit TRBD1. Germline V gene lookup returns CDR1 MDHEN and CDR2 SYDVKM. The CDR3 runs to 14 residues. Trimming took 9 bases from V and 0 from J; bases not matched to a gene: 4. Here the CDR3 reads CASNTGATNEKLFF. The CDR3 DNA is TGTGCCAGTAATACAGGGGCAACTAATGAAAAACTGTTTTTT.

The chain recombines TRBV2 with TRBJ1-1; a possible D gene is TRBD1 (5 bases). CDR1 and CDR2 from the germline V gene are SNHLY and FYNNEI. The CDR3 length is 12 residues. V lost 4 bases and J lost 10, with 13 bases in between. CDR3: CASSGSQGTAFF. DNA for the CDR3: TGTGCCAGCAGTGGGTCCCAGGGAACAGCTTTCTTT.

In regard to this clone: Additional DNA sequences in this sample encode the identical CDR3. J is TRBJ2-1 and V is TRBV5-1; TRBD1 matches 10 bases. With 0 bases clipped from V and 6 bases from J, the junction kept 0 bases outside the gene matches. The germline gives CDR1 SGHRS, CDR2 YFSETQ. The CDR3 totals 14 residues. The DNA of the CDR3 is TGCGCCAGCAGCTTGGGGACAGGGGGCAATGAGCAGTTCTTC. Translation gives CASSLGTGGNEQFF. Based on the CDR3 plus reference TRBV5-1 and TRBJ2-1, the full variable domain is KAGVTQTPRYLIKTRGQQVTLSCSPISGHRSVSWYQQTPGQGLQFLFEYFSETQRNKGNFPGRFSGRQFSNSRSEMNVSTLELGDSALYLCASSLGTGGNEQFFGPGTRLTVL.

The CDR3 here is CASTGQGVAPYEQYF. DNA for the CDR3: TGTGCCAGCACCGGACAGGGGGTGGCCCCCTACGAGCAGTACTTC. The chain uses TRBV6-6 and TRBJ2-7; 10 bases align to TRBD1. Germline V gene sequence: CDR1 MNHNY, CDR2 SVGAGI (reference sequence). The CDR3 is 15 amino acids. V lost 7 bases to trimming and J lost 2 bases; unmatched junction nucleotides: 8.

This clone has a single count. The J gene is TRBJ2-3, the V gene TRBV2; D unresolved. The CDR3 has 16 residues. V was clipped by 0 bases and J by 1 base, with 11 bases between them. Germline CDR1 is SNHLY and CDR2 is FYNNEI. CDR3 in DNA: TGTGCCAGCAGTGAAGCTCCCCCCACGGGCACAGATACGCAGTATTTT. Its protein is CASSEAPPTGTDTQYF.

The CDR3 reads CASRQRTGGNQPQHF. In DNA, the CDR3 is TGTGCCAGCAGACAAAGAACAGGGGGCAATCAGCCCCAGCATTTT. This chain uses TRBV28 with TRBJ1-5, with 7 bases that match TRBD1. CDR1 is MDHEN, CDR2 SYDVKM, per germline. V lost 6 bases to trimming and J lost 2 bases; unmatched junction nucleotides: 7. There are 15 residues in the CDR3.

The chain carries TRBV5-6 and TRBJ1-1, with 12 bases identical to TRBD1. This CDR3 is 16 amino acids long. J was trimmed by 5 bases and V by 1 base; bases with no gene match: 6. CDR1 and CDR2 from the germline V gene are SGHDT and YYEEEE. Here the CDR3 DNA reads TGTGCCAGCAGCTTGATTCGGGACAGGGGGCAGACTGAAGCTTTCTTT. Protein: CASSLIRDRGQTEAFF.

The chain couples TRBV3-1 (or the pseudogene TRBV3-2) to TRBJ2-7; possible D gene TRBD1, 6 bases. The CDR3 loop spans 15 amino acids. From germline, CDR1 is LGHDT and CDR2 YNNKEL (reference sequence). V was clipped by 3 bases and J by 5 bases, with 17 bases between them. The CDR3 loop is CASSHFPGERNEQYF. As DNA, the CDR3 is TGTGCCAGCAGCCATTTCCCAGGGGAAAGGAACGAGCAGTACTTC.

The chain combines TRBV7-9 with TRBJ2-1; D is ambiguous. CDR1 and CDR2 from the germline V gene are SEHNR and FQNEAQ (reference sequence). V was trimmed by 5 bases and J by 10 bases, leaving 12 bases between them. This CDR3 is 12 amino acids long. The CDR3 DNA reads as TGTGCCAGCAGCCTTTCTTTTAGCGAGCAGTTCTTC. Translated, it gives CASSLSFSEQFF.

A few counts support this clone. The V call is TRBV6-4, the J call TRBJ1-2; a possible D gene is TRBD1 (5 bases). Deletions cut 3 bases from V and 8 bases from J, with 19 bases between. This CDR3 is 15 amino acids long. Germline CDR1 is MRHNA and CDR2 is SNTAGT. The chain's CDR3 is CASSEHGDSSAGYTF. CDR3 nucleotides: TGTGCCAGCAGTGAGCACGGCGACAGTTCCGCCGGCTACACCTTC.

This rearrangement joins TRBV29-1 to TRBJ1-1; D is unresolved. Trimming shortened V by 4 bases and J by 0 bases, and 9 bases separated the two germline ends. Per germline, CDR1 SQVTM and CDR2 ANQGSEA. The CDR3 totals 13 residues. CDR3 in amino acids: CSVAQRMNTEAFF. The CDR3 nucleotides are TGCAGCGTTGCCCAGCGAATGAACACTGAAGCTTTCTTT.

This chain uses TRBV6-5 with TRBJ1-1; 7 bases are a match to TRBD1. The junction had 10 bases not matched to a gene; V was cut back by 5 bases and J by 4 bases. From germline, CDR1 is MNHEY and CDR2 SVGAGI. The CDR3 extends over 15 amino acids. The CDR3 protein is CASSRRQGRGTEAFF. The CDR3 DNA reads TGTGCCAGCAGTCGAAGACAGGGAAGGGGCACTGAAGCTTTCTTT.

The chain carries TRBV5-1 and TRBJ1-4; maybe TRBD1 (6 bases). The CDR3 runs 19 residues. CDR1 is SGHRS, CDR2 YFSETQ, per germline. Trimming left V 0 bases short and J 0 bases short, with 18 bases between. The DNA for the CDR3 is TGCGCCAGCAGCTTGGGCCGGGGGGCAGGCCATGCAACTAATGAAAAACTGTTTTTT. Translating gives CASSLGRGAGHATNEKLFF.

In its sample, this clone was seen once. This chain connects TRBV3-1 (or the pseudogene TRBV3-2) to TRBJ2-1; D call uncertain. Trimming pared 4 bases from V and 9 bases from J, leaving 13 bases between. Germline V gene lookup returns CDR1 LGHDT and CDR2 YNNKEL (reference sequence). This CDR3 has 13 residues. The CDR3 DNA follows: TGTGCCAGCAGCCTAGCCTCCCCGGTTGAGCAGTTCTTC. It encodes CASSLASPVEQFF.

This clone was counted once. V is TRBV11-2 and J is TRBJ1-1, with a possible D match to TRBD1 (6 bases). Trimming left V 5 bases short and J 5 bases short, with 15 bases between. This CDR3 comprises 14 residues. Germline CDR1 and CDR2: SGHAT and FQNNGV. CDR3 protein: CASSQQGSWTEAFF. CDR3 nucleotides: TGTGCCAGCAGCCAACAGGGTTCATGGACTGAAGCTTTCTTT. Full variable domain (missing parts from reference TRBV11-2 and TRBJ1-1): EAGVAQSPRYKIIEKRQSVAFWCNPISGHATLYWYQQILGQGPKLLIQFQNNGVVDDSQLPKDRFSAERLKGVDSTLKIQPAKLEDSAVYLCASSQQGSWTEAFFGQGTRLTVV.

The V and J genes are TRBV12-3 or TRBV12-4 and TRBJ1-5, with unresolved D. This CDR3 has 13 residues. Trimming stripped 3 bases from V and 5 bases from J, with 8 bases between. CDR3 in DNA: TGTGCCAGCAGTTTTATGAGTGATCAGCCCCAGCATTTT. Translated, it gives CASSFMSDQPQHF.

The genes are TRBV9 and TRBJ2-1, with TRBD1 matching 8 bases. Trimming took 0 bases from V and 7 from J; bases not matched to a gene: 6. Germline V lookup: CDR1 SGDLS, CDR2 YYNGEE. The CDR3 has 15 residues. CDR3 residues: CASSVGWQGANEQFF. The DNA for the CDR3 is TGTGCCAGCAGCGTAGGGTGGCAGGGGGCGAATGAGCAGTTCTTC.

The J gene is TRBJ2-1, the V gene TRBV28, with 9 positions matching TRBD1. J gave up 3 bases and V 4 bases, and 4 bases lay outside the gene matches. Per germline, CDR1 MDHEN and CDR2 SYDVKM. The CDR3 is 15 amino acids. CDR3 residues: CASSSPGQGYNEQFF. The CDR3 DNA is TGTGCCAGCAGTTCCCCGGGACAGGGCTACAATGAGCAGTTCTTC.